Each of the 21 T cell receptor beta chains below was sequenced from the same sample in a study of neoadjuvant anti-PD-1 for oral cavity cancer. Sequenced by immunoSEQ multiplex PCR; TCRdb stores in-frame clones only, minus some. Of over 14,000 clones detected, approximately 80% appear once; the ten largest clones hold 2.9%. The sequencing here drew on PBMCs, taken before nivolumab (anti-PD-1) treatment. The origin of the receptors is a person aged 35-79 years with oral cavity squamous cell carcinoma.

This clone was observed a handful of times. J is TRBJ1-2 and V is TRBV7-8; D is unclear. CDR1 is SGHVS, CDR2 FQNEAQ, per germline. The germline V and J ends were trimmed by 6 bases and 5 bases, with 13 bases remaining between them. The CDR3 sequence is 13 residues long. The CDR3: CASSLDVGYGYTF. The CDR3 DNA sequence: TGTGCCAGCAGTCTTGACGTGGGGTATGGCTACACCTTC.

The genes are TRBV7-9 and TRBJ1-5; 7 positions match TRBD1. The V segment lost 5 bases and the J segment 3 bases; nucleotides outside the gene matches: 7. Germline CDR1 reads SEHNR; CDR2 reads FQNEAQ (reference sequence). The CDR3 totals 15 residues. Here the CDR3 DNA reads TGTGCCAGCAGCCCGACAGGGCTAGACAATCAGCCCCAGCATTTT. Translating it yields CASSPTGLDNQPQHF.

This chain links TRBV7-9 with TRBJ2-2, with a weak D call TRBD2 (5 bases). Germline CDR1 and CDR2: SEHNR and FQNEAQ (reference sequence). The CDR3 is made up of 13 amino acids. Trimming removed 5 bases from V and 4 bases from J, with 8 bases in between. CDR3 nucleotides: TGTGCCAGCAGCCCCACTAGCACCGGGGAGCTGTTTTTT. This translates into CASSPTSTGELFF. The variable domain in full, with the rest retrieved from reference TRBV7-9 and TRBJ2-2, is DTGVSQNPRHKITKRGQNVTFRCDPISEHNRLYWYRQTLGQGPEFLTYFQNEAQLEKSRLLSDRFSAERPKGSFSTLEIQRTEQGDSAMYLCASSPTSTGELFFGEGSRLTVL.

CDR3 DNA: TGTGCCAGCAGGCAGAGCTCCTATAATTCACCCCTCCACTTT. This encodes CASRQSSYNSPLHF. V is TRBV25-1 and J is TRBJ1-6; D gene unclear. Trimming took 6 bases from V and 0 from J, leaving 6 bases between them. CDR1 MGHDK and CDR2 SYGVNS come from the germline V gene. The CDR3 covers 14 residues.

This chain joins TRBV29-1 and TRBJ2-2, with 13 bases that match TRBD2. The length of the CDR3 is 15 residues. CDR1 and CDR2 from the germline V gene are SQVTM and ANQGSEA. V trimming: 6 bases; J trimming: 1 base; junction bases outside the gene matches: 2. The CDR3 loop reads CSVGLAGRNTGELFF. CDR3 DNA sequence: TGCAGCGTGGGACTAGCGGGGAGGAACACCGGGGAGCTGTTTTTT.

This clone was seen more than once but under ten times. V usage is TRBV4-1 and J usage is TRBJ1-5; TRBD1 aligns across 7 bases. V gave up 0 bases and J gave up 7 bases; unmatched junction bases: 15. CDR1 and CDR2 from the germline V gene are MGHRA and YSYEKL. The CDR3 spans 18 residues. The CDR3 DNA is TGCGCCAGCAGCCAAGAGTTAGGGGGCGGTTTCGGGAACCAGCCCCAGCATTTT. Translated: CASSQELGGGFGNQPQHF.

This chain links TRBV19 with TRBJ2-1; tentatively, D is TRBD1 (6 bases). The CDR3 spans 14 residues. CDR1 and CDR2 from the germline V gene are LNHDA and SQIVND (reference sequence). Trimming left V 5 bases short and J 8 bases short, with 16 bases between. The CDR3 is CASSLQQGRDEQFF. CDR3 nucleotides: TGTGCCAGTAGTCTCCAACAGGGTAGGGATGAGCAGTTCTTC.

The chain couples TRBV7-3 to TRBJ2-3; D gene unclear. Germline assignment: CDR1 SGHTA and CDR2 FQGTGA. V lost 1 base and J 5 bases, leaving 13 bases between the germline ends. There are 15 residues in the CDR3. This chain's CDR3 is CASSLNSGSQDTQYF. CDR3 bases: TGTGCCAGCAGCTTAAATAGTGGCAGCCAAGATACGCAGTATTTT.

The CDR3 DNA reads TGTGCCAGCAGTGATGGGCCCGAGTACACCTTC. It specifies CASSDGPEYTF. This chain joins TRBV6-5 and TRBJ1-2; D call uncertain. The germline CDR1 and CDR2 sequences are MNHEY and SVGAGI. V dropped 5 bases and J dropped 11 bases, with 12 bases sitting between them. This CDR3 contains 11 residues.

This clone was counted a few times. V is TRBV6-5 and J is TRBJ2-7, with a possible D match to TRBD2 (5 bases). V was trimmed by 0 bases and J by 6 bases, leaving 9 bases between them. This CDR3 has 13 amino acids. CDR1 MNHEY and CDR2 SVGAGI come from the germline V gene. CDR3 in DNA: TGTGCCAGCAGTTACTCGATGGCGGGCGAGCAGTACTTC. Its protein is CASSYSMAGEQYF.

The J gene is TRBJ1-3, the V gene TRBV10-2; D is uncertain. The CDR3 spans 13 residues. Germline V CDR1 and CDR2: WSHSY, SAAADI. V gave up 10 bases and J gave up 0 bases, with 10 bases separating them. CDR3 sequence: CATSTSSGNTIYF. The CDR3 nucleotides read TGCGCCACCTCTACCTCCTCTGGAAACACCATATATTTT.

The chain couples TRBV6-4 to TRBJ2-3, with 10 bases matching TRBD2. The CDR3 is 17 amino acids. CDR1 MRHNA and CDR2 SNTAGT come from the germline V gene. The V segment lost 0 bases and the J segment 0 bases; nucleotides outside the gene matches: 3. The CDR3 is CASSDSSGGASTDTQYF. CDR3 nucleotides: TGTGCCAGCAGTGACTCAAGCGGGGGGGCCAGCACAGATACGCAGTATTTT.

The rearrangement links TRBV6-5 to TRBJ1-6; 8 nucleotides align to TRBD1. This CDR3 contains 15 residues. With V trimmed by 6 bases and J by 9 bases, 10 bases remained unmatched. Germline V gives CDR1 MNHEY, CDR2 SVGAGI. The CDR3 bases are TGTGCCAGCAGCCACCCCGACAGGGGAGGTTCACCCCTCCACTTT. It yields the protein CASSHPDRGGSPLHF.

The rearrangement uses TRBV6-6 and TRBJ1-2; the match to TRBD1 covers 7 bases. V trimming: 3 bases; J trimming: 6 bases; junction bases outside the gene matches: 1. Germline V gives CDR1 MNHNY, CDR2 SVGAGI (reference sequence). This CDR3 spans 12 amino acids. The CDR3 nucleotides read TGTGCCAGCAGTTATACAGGGGATGGCTACACCTTC. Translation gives CASSYTGDGYTF.

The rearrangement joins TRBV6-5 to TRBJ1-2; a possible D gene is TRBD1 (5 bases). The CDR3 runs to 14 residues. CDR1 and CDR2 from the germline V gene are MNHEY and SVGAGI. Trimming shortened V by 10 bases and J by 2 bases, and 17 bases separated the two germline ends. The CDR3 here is CATRVVGRNYGYTF. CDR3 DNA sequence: TGTGCCACCAGGGTCGTCGGGCGCAACTATGGCTACACCTTC.

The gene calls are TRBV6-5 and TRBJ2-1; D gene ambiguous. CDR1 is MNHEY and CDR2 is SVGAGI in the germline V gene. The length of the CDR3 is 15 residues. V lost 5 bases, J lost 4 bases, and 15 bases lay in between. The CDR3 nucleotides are TGTGCCAGCAGTATTAGTCCCCCGGGTTACAATGAGCAGTTCTTC. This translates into CASSISPPGYNEQFF.

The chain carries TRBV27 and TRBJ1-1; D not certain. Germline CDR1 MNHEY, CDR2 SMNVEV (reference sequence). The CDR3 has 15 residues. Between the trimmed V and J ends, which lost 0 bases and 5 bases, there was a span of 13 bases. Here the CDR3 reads CASSLSVLRLTEAFF. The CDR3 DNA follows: TGTGCCAGCAGTTTATCAGTACTCCGCCTGACTGAAGCTTTCTTT.

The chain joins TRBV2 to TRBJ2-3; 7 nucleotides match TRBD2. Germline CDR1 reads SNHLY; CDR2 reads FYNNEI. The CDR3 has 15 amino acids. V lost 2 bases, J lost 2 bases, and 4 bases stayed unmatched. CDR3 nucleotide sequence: TGTGCCAGCAGTGAACGCCGGGGGGTCACAGATACGCAGTATTTT. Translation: CASSERRGVTDTQYF.

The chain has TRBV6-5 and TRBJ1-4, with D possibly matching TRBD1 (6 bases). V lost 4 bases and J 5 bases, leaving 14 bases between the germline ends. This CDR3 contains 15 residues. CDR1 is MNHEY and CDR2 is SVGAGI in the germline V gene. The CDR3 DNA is TGTGCCAGCAGTTCAGGGACATATGGAAATGAAAAACTGTTTTTT. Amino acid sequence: CASSSGTYGNEKLFF.

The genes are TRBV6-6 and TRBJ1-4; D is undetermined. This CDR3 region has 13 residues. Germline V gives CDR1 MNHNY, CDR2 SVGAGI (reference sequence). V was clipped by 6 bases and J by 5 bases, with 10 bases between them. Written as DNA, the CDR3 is TGTGCCAGCAGAAGAGACGACAATGAAAAACTGTTTTTT. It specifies CASRRDDNEKLFF.

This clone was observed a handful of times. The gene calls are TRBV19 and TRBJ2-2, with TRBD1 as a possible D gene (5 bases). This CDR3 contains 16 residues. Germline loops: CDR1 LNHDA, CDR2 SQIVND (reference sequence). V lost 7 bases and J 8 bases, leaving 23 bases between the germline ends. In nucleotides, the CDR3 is TGTGCCAGTACCCCACTCGACAGAGTCATCCCGGGGGAGCTGTTTTTT. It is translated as CASTPLDRVIPGELFF.